This TCR beta chain was found in a study of T cells in Graves' hyperthyroidism and ophthalmopathy. General study results and limits: Blood also carried most thyroid clonotypes expanded above 0.001.

Using RNA transcripts as the source, TCR beta CDR3 regions were amplified. Using the HTBI primer set, a first-round RT-PCR was run on the TCR CDR3. TCRdb itself ran the multiplex PCR reads through MiXCR, one entry per CDR3 protein. The table has about 560,000 distinct CDR3 sequences, over 15% seen once. Remarks on this clonotype: Its antigen is currently unknown.

The CDR3 runs 13 residues. The junction had 6 bases not matched to a gene; V was cut back by 6 bases and J by 6 bases. Germline lookup yields CDR1 SGHDN and CDR2 FVKESK. This chain uses TRBV14 with TRBJ2-5; TRBD1 agrees at 8 bases. The source material was blood. This receptor was taken from a woman between 18 and 30 years old with Graves' hyperthyroidism. In nucleotides, the CDR3 is TGTGCCAGCAGACGGACAGGGCGGCAGACCCAGTACTTC. This sequence encodes CASRRTGRQTQYF.